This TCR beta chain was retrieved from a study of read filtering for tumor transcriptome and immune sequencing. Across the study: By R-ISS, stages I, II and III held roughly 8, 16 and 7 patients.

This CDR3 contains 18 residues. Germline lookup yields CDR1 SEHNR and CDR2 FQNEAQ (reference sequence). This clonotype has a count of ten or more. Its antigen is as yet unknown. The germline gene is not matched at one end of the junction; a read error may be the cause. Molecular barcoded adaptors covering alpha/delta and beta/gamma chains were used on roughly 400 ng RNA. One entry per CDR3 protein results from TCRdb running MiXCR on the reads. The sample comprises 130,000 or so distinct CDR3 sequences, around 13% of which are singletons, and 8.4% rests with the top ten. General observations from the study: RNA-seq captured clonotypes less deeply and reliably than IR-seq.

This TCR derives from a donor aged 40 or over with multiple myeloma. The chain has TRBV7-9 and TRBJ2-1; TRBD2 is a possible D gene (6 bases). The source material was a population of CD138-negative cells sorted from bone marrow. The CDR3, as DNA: TGTGTCAGCAGCTTAGCGGCAGTCTCCCGGGAATCCTACAATGAGCAGTTCTTC. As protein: CVSSLAAVSRESYNEQFF. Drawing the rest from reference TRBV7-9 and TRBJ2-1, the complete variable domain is DTGVSQNPRHKITKRGQNVTFRCDPISEHNRLYWYRQTLGQGPEFLTYFQNEAQLEKSRLLSDRFSAERPKGSFSTLEIQRTEQGDSAMYLCVSSLAAVSRESYNEQFFGPGTRLTVL.